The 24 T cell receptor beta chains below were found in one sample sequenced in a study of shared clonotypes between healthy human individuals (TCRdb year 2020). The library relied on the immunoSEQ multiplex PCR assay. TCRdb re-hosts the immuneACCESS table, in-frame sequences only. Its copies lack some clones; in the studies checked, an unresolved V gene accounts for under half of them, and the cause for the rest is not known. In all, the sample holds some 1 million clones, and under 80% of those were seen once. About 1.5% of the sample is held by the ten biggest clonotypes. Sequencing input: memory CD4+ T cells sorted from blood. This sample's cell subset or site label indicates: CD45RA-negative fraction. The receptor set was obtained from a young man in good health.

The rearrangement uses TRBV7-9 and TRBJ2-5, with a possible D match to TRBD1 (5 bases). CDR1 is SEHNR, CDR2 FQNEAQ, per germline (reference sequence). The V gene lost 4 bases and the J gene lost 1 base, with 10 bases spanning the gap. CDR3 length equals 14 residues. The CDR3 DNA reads TGTGCCAGCAGCTCTCAGGGTTCCCAAGAGACCCAGTACTTC. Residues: CASSSQGSQETQYF.

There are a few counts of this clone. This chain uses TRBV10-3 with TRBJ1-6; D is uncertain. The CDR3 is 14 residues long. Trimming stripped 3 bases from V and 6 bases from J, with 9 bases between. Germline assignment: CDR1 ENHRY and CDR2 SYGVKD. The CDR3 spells CAISEGPFNSPLHF. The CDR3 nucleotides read TGTGCCATCAGTGAAGGACCGTTTAATTCACCCCTCCACTTT.

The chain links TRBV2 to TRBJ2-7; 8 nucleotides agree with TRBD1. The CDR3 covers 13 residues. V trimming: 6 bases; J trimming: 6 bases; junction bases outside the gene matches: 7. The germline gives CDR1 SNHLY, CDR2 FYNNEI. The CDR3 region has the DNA TGTGCCAGCAGGGTACAGGGGGTAGGCGAGCAGTACTTC. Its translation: CASRVQGVGEQYF.

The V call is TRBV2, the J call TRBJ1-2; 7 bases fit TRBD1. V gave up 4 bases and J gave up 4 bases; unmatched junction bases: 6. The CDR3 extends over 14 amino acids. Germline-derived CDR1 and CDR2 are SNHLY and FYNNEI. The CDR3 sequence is CASSGRQGGYGYTF. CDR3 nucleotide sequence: TGTGCCAGCAGTGGAAGACAGGGAGGCTATGGCTACACCTTC.

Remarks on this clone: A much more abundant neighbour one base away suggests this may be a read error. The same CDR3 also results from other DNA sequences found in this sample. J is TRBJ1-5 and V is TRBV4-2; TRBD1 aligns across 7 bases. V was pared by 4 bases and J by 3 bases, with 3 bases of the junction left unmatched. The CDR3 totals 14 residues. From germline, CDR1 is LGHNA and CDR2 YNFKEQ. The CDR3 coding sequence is TGTGCCAGCAGCCCTGGGACAGTCAATCAGCCCCAGCATTTT. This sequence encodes CASSPGTVNQPQHF.

The DNA of the CDR3 is TGTGCCAGCAGTGTGGGGACGGTCCCCGAGCAGTACTTC. Residues: CASSVGTVPEQYF. This chain uses TRBV6-1 with TRBJ2-7, with D tentatively TRBD1 or TRBD2 (5 bases each). Deletions cut 4 bases from V and 6 bases from J, with 13 bases between. CDR3 size: 13 residues. The germline V gene has CDR1 MNHNS and CDR2 SASEGT.

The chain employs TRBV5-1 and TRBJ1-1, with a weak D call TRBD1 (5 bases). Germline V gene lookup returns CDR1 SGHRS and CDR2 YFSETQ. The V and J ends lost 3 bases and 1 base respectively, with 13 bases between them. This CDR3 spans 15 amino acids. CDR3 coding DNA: TGCGCCAGCAGCTCCCAAGCAGGGACGAACACTGAAGCTTTCTTT. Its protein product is CASSSQAGTNTEAFF.

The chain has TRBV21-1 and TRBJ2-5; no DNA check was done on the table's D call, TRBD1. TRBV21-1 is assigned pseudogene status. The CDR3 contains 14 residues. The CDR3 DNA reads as TGTGCCAGCAGCAAGCAGGGTGCGGTTGAGACCCAGTACTTC. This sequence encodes CASSKQGAVETQYF.

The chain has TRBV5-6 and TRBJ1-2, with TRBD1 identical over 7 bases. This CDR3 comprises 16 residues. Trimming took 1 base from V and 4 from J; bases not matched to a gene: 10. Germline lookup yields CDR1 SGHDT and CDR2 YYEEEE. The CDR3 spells CASSLRQGATGYGYTF. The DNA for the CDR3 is TGTGCCAGCAGCTTGAGACAGGGAGCAACCGGCTATGGCTACACCTTC.

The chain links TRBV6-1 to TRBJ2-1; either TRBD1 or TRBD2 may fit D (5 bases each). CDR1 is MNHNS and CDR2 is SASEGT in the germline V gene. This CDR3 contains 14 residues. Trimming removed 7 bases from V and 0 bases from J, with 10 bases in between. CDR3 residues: CASIPGPSYNEQFF. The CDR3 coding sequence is TGTGCCAGCATCCCGGGACCCTCCTACAATGAGCAGTTCTTC.

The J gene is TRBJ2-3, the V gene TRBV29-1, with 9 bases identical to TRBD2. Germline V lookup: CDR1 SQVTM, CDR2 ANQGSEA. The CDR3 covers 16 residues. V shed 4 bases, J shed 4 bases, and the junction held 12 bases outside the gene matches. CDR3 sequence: CSVGWGVLAGADTQYF. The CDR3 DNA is TGCAGCGTTGGATGGGGAGTGTTAGCGGGAGCAGATACGCAGTATTTT.

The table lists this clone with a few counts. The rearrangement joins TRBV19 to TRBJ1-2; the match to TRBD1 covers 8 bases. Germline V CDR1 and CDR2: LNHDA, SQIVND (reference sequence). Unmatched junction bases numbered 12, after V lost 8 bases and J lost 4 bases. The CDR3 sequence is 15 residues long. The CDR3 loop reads CASRSQGARVYGYTF. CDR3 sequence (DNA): TGTGCCAGTCGATCTCAGGGGGCGCGGGTCTATGGCTACACCTTC.

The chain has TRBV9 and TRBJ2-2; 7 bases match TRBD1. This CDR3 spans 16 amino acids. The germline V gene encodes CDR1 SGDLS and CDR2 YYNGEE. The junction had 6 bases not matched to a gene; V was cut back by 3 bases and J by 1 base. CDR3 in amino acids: CASSARQGKNTGELFF. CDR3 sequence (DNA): TGTGCCAGCAGCGCCCGACAGGGAAAGAACACCGGGGAGCTGTTTTTT.

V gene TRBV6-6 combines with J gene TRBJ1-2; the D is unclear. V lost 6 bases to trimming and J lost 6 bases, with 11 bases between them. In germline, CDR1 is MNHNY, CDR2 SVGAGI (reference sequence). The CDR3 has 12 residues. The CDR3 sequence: CASRPPTDGYTF. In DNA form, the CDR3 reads TGTGCCAGCAGGCCCCCGACTGATGGCTACACCTTC.

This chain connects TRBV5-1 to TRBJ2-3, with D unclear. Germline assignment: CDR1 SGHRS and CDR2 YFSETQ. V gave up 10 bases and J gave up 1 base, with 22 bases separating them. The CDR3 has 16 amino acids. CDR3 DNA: TGCGCCTCCTCTACCTCGGTGTGGGTTGGCACAGATACGCAGTATTTT. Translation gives CASSTSVWVGTDTQYF. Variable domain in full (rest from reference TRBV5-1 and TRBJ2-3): KAGVTQTPRYLIKTRGQQVTLSCSPISGHRSVSWYQQTPGQGLQFLFEYFSETQRNKGNFPGRFSGRQFSNSRSEMNVSTLELGDSALYLCASSTSVWVGTDTQYFGPGTRLTVL.

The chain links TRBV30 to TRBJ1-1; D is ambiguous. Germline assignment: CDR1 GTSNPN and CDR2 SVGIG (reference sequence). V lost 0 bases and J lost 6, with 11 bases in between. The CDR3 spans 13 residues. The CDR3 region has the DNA TGTGCCTGGAGTGTAAGTGGGCAGGCTGAAGCTTTCTTT. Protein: CAWSVSGQAEAFF.

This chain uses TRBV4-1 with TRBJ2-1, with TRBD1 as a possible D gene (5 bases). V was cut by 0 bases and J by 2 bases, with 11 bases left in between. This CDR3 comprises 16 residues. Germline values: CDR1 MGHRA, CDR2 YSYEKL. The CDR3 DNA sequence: TGCGCCAGCAGCCAAGAGAGGCAGGGTACCTACAATGAGCAGTTCTTC. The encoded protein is CASSQERQGTYNEQFF.

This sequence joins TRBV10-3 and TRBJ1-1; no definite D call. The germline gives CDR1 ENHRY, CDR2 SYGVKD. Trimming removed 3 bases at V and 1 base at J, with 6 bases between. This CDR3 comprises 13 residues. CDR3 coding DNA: TGTGCCATCAGTGACGGAGCGAACACTGAAGCTTTCTTT. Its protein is CAISDGANTEAFF.

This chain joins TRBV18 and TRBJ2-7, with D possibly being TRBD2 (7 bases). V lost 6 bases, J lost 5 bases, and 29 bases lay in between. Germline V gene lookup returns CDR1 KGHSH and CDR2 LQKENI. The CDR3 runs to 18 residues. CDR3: CASSLRVGGTTPVNEQYF. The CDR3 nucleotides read TGTGCCAGCTCGCTTCGCGTGGGGGGGACAACGCCAGTCAACGAGCAGTACTTC.

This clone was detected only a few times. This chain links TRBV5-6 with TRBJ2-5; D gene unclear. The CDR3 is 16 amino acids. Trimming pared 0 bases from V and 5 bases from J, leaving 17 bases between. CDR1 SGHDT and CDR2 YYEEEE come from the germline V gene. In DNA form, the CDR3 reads TGTGCCAGCAGCTTGGAATTTGGAGACCATTCGGAGACCCAGTACTTC. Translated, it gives CASSLEFGDHSETQYF. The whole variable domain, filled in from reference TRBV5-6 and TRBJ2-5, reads DAGVTQSPTHLIKTRGQQVTLRCSPKSGHDTVSWYQQALGQGPQFIFQYYEEEERQRGNFPDRFSGHQFPNYSSELNVNALLLGDSALYLCASSLEFGDHSETQYFGPGTRLLVL.

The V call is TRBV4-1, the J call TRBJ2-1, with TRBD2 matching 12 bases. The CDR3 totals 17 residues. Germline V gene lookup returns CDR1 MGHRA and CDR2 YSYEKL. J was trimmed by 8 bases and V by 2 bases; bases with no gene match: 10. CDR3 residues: CASSQPSGGGKKDEQFF. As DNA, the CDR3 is TGCGCCAGCAGCCAACCTAGCGGGGGGGGGAAGAAGGATGAGCAGTTCTTC.

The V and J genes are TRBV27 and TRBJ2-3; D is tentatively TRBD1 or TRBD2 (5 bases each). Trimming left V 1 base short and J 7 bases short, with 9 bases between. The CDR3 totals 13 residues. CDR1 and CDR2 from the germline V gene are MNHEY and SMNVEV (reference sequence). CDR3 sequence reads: CASSLLGEYTQYF. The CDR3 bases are TGTGCCAGCAGTTTATTGGGGGAATATACGCAGTATTTT.

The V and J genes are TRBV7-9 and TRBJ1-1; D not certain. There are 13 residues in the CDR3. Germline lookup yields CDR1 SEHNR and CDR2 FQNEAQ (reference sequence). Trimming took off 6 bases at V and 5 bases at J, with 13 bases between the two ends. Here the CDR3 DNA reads TGTGCCAGCAGTAAGGACTCATATACTGAAGCTTTCTTT. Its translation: CASSKDSYTEAFF.

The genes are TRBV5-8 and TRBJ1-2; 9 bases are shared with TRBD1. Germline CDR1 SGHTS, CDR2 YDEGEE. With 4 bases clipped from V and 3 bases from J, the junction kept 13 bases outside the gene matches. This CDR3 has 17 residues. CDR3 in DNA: TGTGCCAGCAGCCTACGCTTCACAGGGGGCCAGTACTATGGCTACACCTTC. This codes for CASSLRFTGGQYYGYTF.